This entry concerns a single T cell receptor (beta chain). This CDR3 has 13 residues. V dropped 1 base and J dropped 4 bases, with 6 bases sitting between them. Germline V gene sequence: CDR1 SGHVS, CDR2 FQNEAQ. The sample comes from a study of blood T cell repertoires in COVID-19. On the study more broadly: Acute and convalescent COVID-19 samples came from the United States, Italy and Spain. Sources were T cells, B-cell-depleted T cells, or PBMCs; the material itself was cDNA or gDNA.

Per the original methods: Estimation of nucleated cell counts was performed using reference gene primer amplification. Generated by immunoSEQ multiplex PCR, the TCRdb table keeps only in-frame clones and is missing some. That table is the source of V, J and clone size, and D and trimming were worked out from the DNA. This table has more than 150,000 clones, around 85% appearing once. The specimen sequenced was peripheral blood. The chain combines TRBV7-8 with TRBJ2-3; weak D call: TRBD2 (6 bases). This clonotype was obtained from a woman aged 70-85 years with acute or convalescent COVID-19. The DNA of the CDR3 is TGTGCCAGCAGCTTAGGGAGGGCAGATACGCAGTATTTT. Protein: CASSLGRADTQYF.